This section outlines one TCR beta chain sequence together with its context. What it recognizes is unknown. The data originate from a study of post-analysis software for immune sequencing data. Study at large: Clinical courses comprised relapsing-remitting, secondary progressive and progressive-relapsing multiple sclerosis. Study-level points and caveats: For normalized Chao1 diversity, multiple sclerosis patients scored significantly lower than controls did. The five TRBV segments detected at higher frequency in patients than in controls included TRBV5-6, TRBV5-1 and TRBV20-1.

This CDR3 has 15 residues. Trimming stripped 0 bases from V and 4 bases from J, with 10 bases between. Germline lookup yields CDR1 SGHTA and CDR2 FQGNSA. Tagging with unique molecular identifiers was a feature of the TCR beta cDNA libraries. When about 0.9 to 11 million T cells were used, they gave about 550,000 cDNA molecules. TCRdb passed the PCR reads through MiXCR, listing each CDR3 protein once. The sample carries about 570,000 distinct CDR3 sequences, 34% recorded once. Sequencing input: blood. This TCR derives from a girl aged 2-17 years with multiple sclerosis. This chain uses TRBV7-2 with TRBJ2-1; possibly TRBD2 for D (6 bases). The CDR3 loop reads CASSLATGGYNEQFF. The CDR3 DNA follows: TGTGCCAGCAGCTTAGCGACCGGAGGGTACAATGAGCAGTTCTTC.